This TCR beta chain originates from a study of blood T cell repertoires in COVID-19 (dated by TCRdb to the early 2020s). For context, the study as a whole: The collaborator samples originated in the United States, Italy and Spain and spanned the acute and convalescent phases of COVID-19. The material from the prospective study consisted of cDNA or gDNA derived from T cells, B-cell-depleted T cells, or PBMCs. The dataset comprised deeply sampled blood TCRbeta repertoires from subjects exposed to, actively infected with, or recovered from COVID-19. The repertoires were released in a freely available public database meant as a resource for research on the immune response to SARS-CoV-2. The samples were drawn from two sources: the first 160 participants of the ongoing ImmuneRACE study, and approximately 1,300 subjects contributed by 6 global collaborators. The sample metadata nearly always contained a de-identified subject ID, COVID-19 status, age in years and sex. Where HLA class I and class II types were available, the types were taken from metadata supplied by the sample provider, not from assay-based typing. Paper-wide results and their limitations: The amount of clinical and demographic metadata varied by source and participant and was provided uncurated.

Whole blood was collected in K2EDTA tubes by collaborating institutions according to the institutions' own protocols. For TCRbeta analysis, collaborators shipped samples as frozen whole blood, isolated PBMCs, or DNA extracted from either of those sample types. For this clone: Its antigen is still unknown. No base quality information exists; no much larger clone differs at one position.

The immunoSEQ Assay, a bias-controlled multiplex PCR, was used to amplify TCRbeta CDR3 regions from genomic DNA. In the original analysis: Nucleated cell counts per sample were estimated from amplification of reference gene primers within the assay. To quantify the absolute abundance of each unique TCRbeta CDR3 rearrangement, sequence reads were collapsed and filtered. For each sample, productive Simpson clonality was calculated by taking the square root of Simpson's diversity index across productive rearrangements. The immuneACCESS repertoire file appears here via TCRdb, limited to in-frame rearrangements. These files lack a portion of the clones; in checked studies, under half of the deficit traces to unresolved V genes, and the cause of the others is not known. V, J and clone size are taken as reported in that table, and D and trimming were inferred from the DNA itself. The sample records 200,000 or so clones, 80% to 90% of which are singletons. Together, the top ten hold less than 20% of the sample.

For this chain, trimming is 5 bases at the V end and 2 bases at the J end, and the number of junction bases without a gene match is 7. Per the germline V gene, SGHVS is the CDR1 and FQNEAQ is the CDR2. Inclusive of the bounding cysteine and phenylalanine, the CDR3 is 15 residues long. Just the 45-base CDR3 DNA is kept, in frame starting at base 1. Sequenced material: peripheral blood. In this chain, TRBV7-8 is recombined with TRBJ2-3, with 7 bases in between that match TRBD1. The source is a human donor in a cohort sampled during active COVID-19. The sequenced DNA: TGTGCCAGCAGCCCAGTGGGACAGACCACAGATACGCAGTATTTT. It encodes CASSPVGQTTDTQYF.